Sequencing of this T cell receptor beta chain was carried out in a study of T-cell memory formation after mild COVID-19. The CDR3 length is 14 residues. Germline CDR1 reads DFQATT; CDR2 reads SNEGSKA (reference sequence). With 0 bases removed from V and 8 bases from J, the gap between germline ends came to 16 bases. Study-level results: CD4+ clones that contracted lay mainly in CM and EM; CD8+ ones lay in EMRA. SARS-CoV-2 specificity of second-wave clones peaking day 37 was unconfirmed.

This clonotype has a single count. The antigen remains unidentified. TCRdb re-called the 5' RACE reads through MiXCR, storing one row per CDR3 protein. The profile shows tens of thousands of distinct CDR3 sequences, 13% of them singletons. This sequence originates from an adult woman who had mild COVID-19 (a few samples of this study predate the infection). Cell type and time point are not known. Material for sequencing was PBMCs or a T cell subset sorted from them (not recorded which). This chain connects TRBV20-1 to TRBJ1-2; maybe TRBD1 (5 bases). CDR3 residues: CSARDSPPGPGYTF. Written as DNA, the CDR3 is TGCAGTGCTAGAGATTCCCCCCCGGGGCCAGGCTACACCTTC.